The T cell receptor beta chain under discussion was sequenced for a study of breast tumors, draining lymph nodes, adjacent tissues. Axillary draining lymph nodes of breast cancer patients supplied the node samples. TCRdb fed the multiplex PCR reads into MiXCR, producing one record per CDR3 protein. The data contain 200,000 or so distinct CDR3 sequences, approximately 30% of them singletons. Trimming pared 7 bases from V and 10 bases from J, leaving 12 bases between. CDR3 size: 12 residues. CDR1 SGHDT and CDR2 YYEEEE come from the germline V gene. Findings and limits, study-wide: Compared with basal-like, luminal-like tumors shared significantly more repertoire with nontumor tissue.

This clonotype was picked up many times. The antigen is undetermined. The sequence derives from a female donor with breast cancer. Some clones in this sample may be carry-over from other donors' samples. The V and J genes are TRBV5-6 and TRBJ1-6; D is uncertain. What was sequenced was axillary lymph node tissue. CDR3 protein: CASRLLGSPLHF. DNA of the CDR3: TGTGCCAGCCGACTATTGGGCTCACCCCTCCACTTT.